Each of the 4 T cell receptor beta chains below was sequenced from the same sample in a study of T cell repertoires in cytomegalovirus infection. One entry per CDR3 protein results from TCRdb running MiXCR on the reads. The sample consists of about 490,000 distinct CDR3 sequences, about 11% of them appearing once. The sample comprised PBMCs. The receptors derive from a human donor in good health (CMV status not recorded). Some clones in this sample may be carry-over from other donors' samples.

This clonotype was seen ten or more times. CDR3 DNA sequence: TGTGCCAGCAGTCCCCGGGACACAAGAGGTCCTTTTTACGAGCAGTACTTC. Its protein is CASSPRDTRGPFYEQYF. The rearrangement joins TRBV28 to TRBJ2-7; D perhaps matches TRBD1 (6 bases). The germline gives CDR1 MDHEN, CDR2 SYDVKM. V was trimmed by 5 bases and J by 4 bases, leaving 24 bases between them. The CDR3 totals 17 residues.

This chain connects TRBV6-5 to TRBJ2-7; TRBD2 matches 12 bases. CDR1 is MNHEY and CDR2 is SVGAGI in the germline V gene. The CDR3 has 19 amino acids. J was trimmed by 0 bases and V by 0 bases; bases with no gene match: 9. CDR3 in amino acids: CASSYSIRLAGATSYEQYF. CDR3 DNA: TGTGCCAGCAGTTACTCGATAAGACTAGCGGGGGCCACCTCCTACGAGCAGTACTTC.

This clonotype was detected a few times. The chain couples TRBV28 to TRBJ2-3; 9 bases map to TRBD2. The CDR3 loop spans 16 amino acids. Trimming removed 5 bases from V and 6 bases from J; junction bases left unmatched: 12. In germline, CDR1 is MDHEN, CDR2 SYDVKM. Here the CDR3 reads CASSPMAGGRGDTQYF. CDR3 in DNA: TGTGCCAGCAGTCCGATGGCGGGAGGGCGAGGCGATACGCAGTATTTT.

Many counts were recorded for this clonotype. The CDR3 nucleotides are TGTGCCAGCAGCTTTCACAGCGCTGAAGCTTTCTTT. It specifies CASSFHSAEAFF. This rearrangement joins TRBV7-8 to TRBJ1-1, with no clear D. The CDR3 is 12 amino acids. The V end was cut by 3 bases, the J end by 6 bases, with 8 bases between. Germline lookup yields CDR1 SGHVS and CDR2 FQNEAQ.